A single sample is the source of the 9 T cell receptor beta chains below, sequenced in a study of OX40 agonist ivuxolimab in advanced cancers. The method was immunoSEQ multiplex PCR; TCRdb's version includes in-frame clones alone and lacks a portion of them. Of some 30,000 clones listed, about 89% were seen once; the top ten hold 4% to 5.5%. Here the sequenced sample was CD4+ or CD8+ T cells sorted from blood, taken in a trial of the OX40 agonist ivuxolimab. Receptors were obtained from an adult with an advanced solid tumor such as melanoma, head and neck, liver or kidney cancer.

This chain uses TRBV9 with TRBJ1-2; no definite D call. The V gene lost 0 bases and the J gene lost 2 bases, with 8 bases spanning the gap. This CDR3 contains 14 residues. Germline V CDR1 and CDR2: SGDLS, YYNGEE. CDR3 loop: CASSVGGANYGYTF. The CDR3 DNA sequence: TGTGCCAGCAGCGTAGGGGGAGCAAACTATGGCTACACCTTC.

The chain combines TRBV7-8 with TRBJ1-1; a weak D match, TRBD1 (5 bases). Between the trimmed V and J ends, which lost 2 bases and 4 bases, there was a span of 14 bases. This CDR3 comprises 15 residues. Germline lookup yields CDR1 SGHVS and CDR2 FQNEAQ. CDR3 sequence reads: CASSLIKQGGTEAFF. The CDR3 DNA reads as TGTGCCAGCAGCTTAATCAAGCAGGGAGGCACTGAAGCTTTCTTT.

The chain uses TRBV9 and TRBJ2-7, with D tentatively TRBD2 (6 bases). This CDR3 has 15 amino acids. Germline values: CDR1 SGDLS, CDR2 YYNGEE. The V end lost 1 base, the J end lost 2 bases, and 13 bases lay between the germline ends. The DNA for the CDR3 is TGTGCCAGCAGCGTATACGCGGGGACGCCCTACGAGCAGTACTTC. Translating gives CASSVYAGTPYEQYF.

V usage is TRBV5-1 and J usage is TRBJ1-1, with unresolved D. V lost 4 bases and J lost 2, with 12 bases in between. The CDR3 loop spans 14 amino acids. The V gene's germline CDR1 is SGHRS and CDR2 YFSETQ. The CDR3 region is CASSPEGFNTEAFF. CDR3 DNA sequence: TGCGCCAGCAGCCCGGAGGGATTCAACACTGAAGCTTTCTTT.

The chain uses TRBV28 and TRBJ1-5, with TRBD1 matching over 7 bases. The germline V gene encodes CDR1 MDHEN and CDR2 SYDVKM. The CDR3 length is 18 residues. J gave up 2 bases and V 5 bases, and 15 bases lay outside the gene matches. CDR3 sequence reads: CASSLRDSGGHGNQPQHF. The DNA for the CDR3 is TGTGCCAGCAGTCTGCGGGACAGTGGGGGGCATGGCAATCAGCCCCAGCATTTT.

The chain recombines TRBV19 with TRBJ2-1; 13 bases fit TRBD2. Germline V gives CDR1 LNHDA, CDR2 SQIVND (reference sequence). CDR3 length equals 15 residues. V shed 7 bases and J 8 bases; nucleotides not matched to a gene: 8. The CDR3 DNA sequence: TGTGCCAGTACGACAGGACTAGCGGGGGCACATGAGCAGTTCTTC. Amino acid sequence: CASTTGLAGAHEQFF.

Notes on this clone: A much larger clone sits a single nucleotide away, making a read error possible. The chain uses TRBV6-5 and TRBJ2-3, with TRBD1 matching 10 bases. Germline CDR1 is MNHEY and CDR2 is SVGAGI. V dropped 2 bases and J dropped 4; count of bases not matched to a gene: 0. CDR3 length equals 14 residues. DNA for the CDR3: TGTGCCAGCAGTTACGGACAGGGGGCAGATACGCAGTATTTT. Its protein product is CASSYGQGADTQYF.

This chain joins TRBV4-1 and TRBJ2-7, with 13 bases that match TRBD2. Losses at the gene ends were 2 bases for V and 5 bases for J; bases not matched to a gene: 12. The germline V gene encodes CDR1 MGHRA and CDR2 YSYEKL. This CDR3 is built from 18 residues. CDR3 nucleotides: TGCGCCAGCAGCCAATGGTTCGGACTAGCGGGAGAGGGCCACGAGCAGTACTTC. Translating it yields CASSQWFGLAGEGHEQYF.

V is TRBV4-1 and J is TRBJ2-7; TRBD2 might be the D (5 bases). CDR1 is MGHRA, CDR2 YSYEKL, per germline. CDR3 length: 16 amino acids. V gave up 0 bases and J gave up 7 bases, with 19 bases separating them. Written as DNA, the CDR3 is TGCGCCAGCAGCCAAGAGTTTAAGTGGGAGTCGGGAGAGCAGTACTTC. Translating it yields CASSQEFKWESGEQYF.